This T cell receptor beta chain was obtained from a study of T cell responses to AZD1222 COVID-19 vaccine. This table comes from immunoSEQ multiplex PCR, and its TCRdb copy is limited to in-frame clones, with some not included. Of around 250,000 clones listed, 85% to 95% are singletons. Germline values: CDR1 SNHLY, CDR2 FYNNEI. This CDR3 spans 15 amino acids. V lost 5 bases, J lost 5 bases, and 11 bases stayed unmatched. Turning to this clone: Its antigen is unknown.

General study results and limits: Females made up more of the donors, who were largely white British, and clonal diversity may have come out too low.

The genes are TRBV2 and TRBJ2-5, with 7 bases fitting TRBD2. This receptor was identified in an adult in good health. The specimen was peripheral blood, collected on day 0 of AZD1222 vaccination. The CDR3 DNA reads as TGTGCCAGCAGTTGGGAGCGGGATGGTGGGGAGACCCAGTACTTC. It specifies CASSWERDGGETQYF.